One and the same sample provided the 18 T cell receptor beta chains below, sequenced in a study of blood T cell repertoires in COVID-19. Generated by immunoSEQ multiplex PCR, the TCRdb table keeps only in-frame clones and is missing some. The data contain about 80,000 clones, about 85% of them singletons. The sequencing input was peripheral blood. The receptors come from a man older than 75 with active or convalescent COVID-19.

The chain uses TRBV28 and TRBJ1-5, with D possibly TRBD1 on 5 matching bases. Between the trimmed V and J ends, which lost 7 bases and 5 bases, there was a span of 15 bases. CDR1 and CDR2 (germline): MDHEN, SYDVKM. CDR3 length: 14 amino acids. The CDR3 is CASTRWGGDQPQHF. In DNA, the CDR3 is TGTGCCAGCACCCGTTGGGGCGGGGATCAGCCCCAGCATTTT.

Here the CDR3 reads CASSPDRSNEKLFF. CDR3 coding DNA: TGTGCCAGCAGTCCGGACAGGTCTAATGAAAAACTGTTTTTT. The rearrangement joins TRBV2 to TRBJ1-4, with 7 bases aligning to TRBD1. This CDR3 comprises 14 residues. The germline CDR1 and CDR2 sequences are SNHLY and FYNNEI. V gave up 5 bases and J gave up 3 bases; unmatched junction bases: 3.

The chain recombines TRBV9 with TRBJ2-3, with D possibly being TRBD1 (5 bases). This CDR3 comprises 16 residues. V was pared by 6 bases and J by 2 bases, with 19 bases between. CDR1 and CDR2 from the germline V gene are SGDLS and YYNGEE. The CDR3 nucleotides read TGTGCCAGCACCACTATGACCCAGGGTGTCACAGATACGCAGTATTTT. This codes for CASTTMTQGVTDTQYF. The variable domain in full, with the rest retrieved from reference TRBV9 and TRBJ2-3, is DSGVTQTPKHLITATGQRVTLRCSPRSGDLSVYWYQQSLDQGLQFLIQYYNGEERAKGNILERFSAQQFPDLHSELNLSSLELGDSALYFCASTTMTQGVTDTQYFGPGTRLTVL.

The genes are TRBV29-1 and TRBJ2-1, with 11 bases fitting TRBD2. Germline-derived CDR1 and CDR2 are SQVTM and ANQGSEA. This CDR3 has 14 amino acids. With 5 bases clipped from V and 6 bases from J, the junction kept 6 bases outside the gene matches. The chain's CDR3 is CSVQTSGSRNEQFF. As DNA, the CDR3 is TGCAGCGTTCAAACTAGCGGGAGCCGCAATGAGCAGTTCTTC.

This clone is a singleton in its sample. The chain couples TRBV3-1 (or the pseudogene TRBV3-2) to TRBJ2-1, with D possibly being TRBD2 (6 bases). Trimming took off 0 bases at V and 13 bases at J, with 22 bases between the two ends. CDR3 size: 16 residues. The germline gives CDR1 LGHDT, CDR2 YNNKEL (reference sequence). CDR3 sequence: CASSQERPTRARPQFF. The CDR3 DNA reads TGTGCCAGCAGCCAAGAACGACCGACTAGAGCCAGGCCCCAGTTCTTC.

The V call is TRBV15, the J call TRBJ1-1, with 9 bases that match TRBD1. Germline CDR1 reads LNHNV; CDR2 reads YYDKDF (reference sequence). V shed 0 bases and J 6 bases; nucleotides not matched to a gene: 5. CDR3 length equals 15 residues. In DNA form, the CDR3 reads TGTGCCACCAGCAGAGATCGGGACAGGGTGTCTGAAGCTTTCTTT. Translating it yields CATSRDRDRVSEAFF. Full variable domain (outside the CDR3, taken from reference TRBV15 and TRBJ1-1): DAMVIQNPRYQVTQFGKPVTLSCSQTLNHNVMYWYQQKSSQAPKLLFHYYDKDFNNEADTPDNFQSRRPNTSFCFLDIRSPGLGDTAMYLCATSRDRDRVSEAFFGQGTRLTVV.

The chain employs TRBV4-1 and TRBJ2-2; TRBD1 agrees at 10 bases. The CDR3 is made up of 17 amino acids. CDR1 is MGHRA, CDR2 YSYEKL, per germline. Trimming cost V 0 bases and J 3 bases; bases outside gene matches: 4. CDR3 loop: CASSQDRGTGDTGELFF. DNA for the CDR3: TGCGCCAGCAGCCAAGATAGGGGGACAGGGGACACCGGGGAGCTGTTTTTT.

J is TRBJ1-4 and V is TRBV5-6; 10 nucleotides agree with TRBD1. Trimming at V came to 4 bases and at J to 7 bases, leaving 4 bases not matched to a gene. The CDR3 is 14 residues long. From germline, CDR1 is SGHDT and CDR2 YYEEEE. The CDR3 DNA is TGTGCCAGCAGCCGGGACAGGGGTATTGAAAAACTGTTTTTT. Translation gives CASSRDRGIEKLFF.

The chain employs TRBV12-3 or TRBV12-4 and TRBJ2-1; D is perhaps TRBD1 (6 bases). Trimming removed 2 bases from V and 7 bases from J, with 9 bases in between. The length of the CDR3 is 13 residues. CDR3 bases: TGTGCCAGCAGTTTATGGCAGGGGAATGAGCAGTTCTTC. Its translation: CASSLWQGNEQFF.

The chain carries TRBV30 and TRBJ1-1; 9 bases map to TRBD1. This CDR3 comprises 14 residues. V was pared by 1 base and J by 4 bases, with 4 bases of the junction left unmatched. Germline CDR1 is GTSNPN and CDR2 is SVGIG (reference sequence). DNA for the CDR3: TGTGCCTGGAGTGCTCTGACAGGGGGCACTGAAGCTTTCTTT. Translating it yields CAWSALTGGTEAFF.

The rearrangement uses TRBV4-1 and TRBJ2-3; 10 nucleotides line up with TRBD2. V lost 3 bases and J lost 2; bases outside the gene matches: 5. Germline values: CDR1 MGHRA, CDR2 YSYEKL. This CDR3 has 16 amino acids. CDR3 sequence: CASSHLGLANTDTQYF. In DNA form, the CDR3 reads TGCGCCAGCAGCCACTTGGGACTAGCGAACACAGATACGCAGTATTTT.

This CDR3 is CASSLWGVGEETQYF. The CDR3 DNA reads as TGTGCCAGTAGTCTTTGGGGGGTCGGAGAAGAGACCCAGTACTTC. This rearrangement joins TRBV19 to TRBJ2-5; the D gene is possibly TRBD2 (6 bases). The CDR3 runs to 15 residues. V was pared by 5 bases and J by 3 bases, with 16 bases between. Per the germline V gene, CDR1 is LNHDA and CDR2 is SQIVND (reference sequence).

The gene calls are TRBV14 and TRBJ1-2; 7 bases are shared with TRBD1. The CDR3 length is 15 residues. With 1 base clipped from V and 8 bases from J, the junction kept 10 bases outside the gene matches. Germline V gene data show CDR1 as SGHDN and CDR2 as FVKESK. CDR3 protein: CASSQAPDHRGGYTF. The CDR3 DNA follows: TGTGCCAGCAGCCAAGCCCCTGATCACAGGGGCGGCTACACCTTC.

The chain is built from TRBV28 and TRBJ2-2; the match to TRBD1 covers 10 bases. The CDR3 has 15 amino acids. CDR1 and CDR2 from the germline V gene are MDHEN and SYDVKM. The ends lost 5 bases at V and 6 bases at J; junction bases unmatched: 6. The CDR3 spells CASSRQGAPPGELFF. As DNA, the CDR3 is TGTGCCAGCAGTCGACAGGGGGCGCCCCCCGGGGAGCTGTTTTTT.

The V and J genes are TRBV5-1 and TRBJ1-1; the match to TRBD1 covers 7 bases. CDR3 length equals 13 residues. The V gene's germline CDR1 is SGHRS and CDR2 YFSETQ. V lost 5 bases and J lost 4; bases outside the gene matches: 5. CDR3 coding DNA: TGCGCCAGCAGGACACAGGGGCCCACTGAAGCTTTCTTT. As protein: CASRTQGPTEAFF.

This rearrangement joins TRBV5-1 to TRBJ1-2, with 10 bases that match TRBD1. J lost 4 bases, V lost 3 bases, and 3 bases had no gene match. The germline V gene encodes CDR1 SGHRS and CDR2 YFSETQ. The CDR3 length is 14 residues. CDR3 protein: CASSWGQGSYGYTF. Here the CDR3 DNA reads TGCGCCAGCAGCTGGGGACAGGGGAGCTATGGCTACACCTTC. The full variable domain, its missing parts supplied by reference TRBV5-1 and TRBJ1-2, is KAGVTQTPRYLIKTRGQQVTLSCSPISGHRSVSWYQQTPGQGLQFLFEYFSETQRNKGNFPGRFSGRQFSNSRSEMNVSTLELGDSALYLCASSWGQGSYGYTFGSGTRLTVV.

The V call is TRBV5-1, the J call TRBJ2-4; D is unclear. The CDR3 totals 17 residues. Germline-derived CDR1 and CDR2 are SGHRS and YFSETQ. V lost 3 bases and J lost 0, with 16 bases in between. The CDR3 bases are TGCGCCAGCAGCTCGGGTAATGGAATACTAGCCAAAAACATTCAGTACTTC. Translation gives CASSSGNGILAKNIQYF. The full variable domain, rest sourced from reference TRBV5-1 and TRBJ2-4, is KAGVTQTPRYLIKTRGQQVTLSCSPISGHRSVSWYQQTPGQGLQFLFEYFSETQRNKGNFPGRFSGRQFSNSRSEMNVSTLELGDSALYLCASSSGNGILAKNIQYFGAGTRLSVL.

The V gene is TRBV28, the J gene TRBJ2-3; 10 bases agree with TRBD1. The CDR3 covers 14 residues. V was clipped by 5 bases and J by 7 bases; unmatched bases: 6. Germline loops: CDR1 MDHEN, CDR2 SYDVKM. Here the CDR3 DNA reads TGTGCCAGCAGTCTGACAGGGGGCTCGAATACGCAGTATTTT. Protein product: CASSLTGGSNTQYF.